These 10 T cell receptor beta chains were all obtained from the same sample, sequenced in a study of blood T cell repertoires in COVID-19. Some clones are missing from TCRdb's copy, which holds only in-frame ones; the method was immunoSEQ multiplex PCR. Of 40,000 to 50,000 clones in the sample, about nine tenths were seen once. What was sequenced was peripheral blood. The receptors come from a human donor in a cohort sampled during active COVID-19.

The rearrangement uses TRBV10-3 and TRBJ1-5; D is perhaps TRBD1 (6 bases). Germline V gene data show CDR1 as ENHRY and CDR2 as SYGVKD. V lost 4 bases and J lost 6, with 16 bases in between. The CDR3 contains 15 residues. This CDR3 is CAISGGAGVGQPQHF. The CDR3 coding sequence is TGTGCCATCAGTGGGGGAGCAGGGGTCGGTCAGCCCCAGCATTTT.

J is TRBJ2-7 and V is TRBV3-1 (or the pseudogene TRBV3-2), with 8 bases fitting TRBD2. Germline CDR1 LGHDT, CDR2 YNNKEL (reference sequence). The CDR3 sequence is 14 residues long. V lost 1 base, J lost 4 bases, and 3 bases stayed unmatched. CDR3 bases: TGTGCCAGCAGCCAAGGCGGGGGGCCGTACGAGCAGTACTTC. Protein sequence: CASSQGGGPYEQYF.

The chain links TRBV7-6 to TRBJ1-5, with no clear D. Germline-derived CDR1 and CDR2 are SGHVS and FNYEAQ. With 3 bases removed from V and 4 bases from J, the gap between germline ends came to 7 bases. The CDR3 consists of 13 residues. CDR3 DNA sequence: TGTGCCAGCAGCTTTGGGGAGAATCAGCCCCAGCATTTT. Amino acids: CASSFGENQPQHF.

J is TRBJ1-2 and V is TRBV5-6; D is unresolved. The CDR3 runs 12 residues. CDR1 is SGHDT, CDR2 YYEEEE, per germline. V was pared by 5 bases and J by 8 bases, with 13 bases between. CDR3 nucleotide sequence: TGTGCCAGCAGTTTAATTCCCACAGGCTACACCTTC. Protein: CASSLIPTGYTF.

The chain employs TRBV7-8 and TRBJ2-7; tentative D call: TRBD1 (6 bases). Per the germline V gene, CDR1 is SGHVS and CDR2 is FQNEAQ. Trimming shortened V by 1 base and J by 5 bases, and 12 bases separated the two germline ends. CDR3 length: 14 amino acids. As DNA, the CDR3 is TGTGCCAGCAGCTTAGATGGGGCAGGGGACGAGCAGTACTTC. Its translation: CASSLDGAGDEQYF.

The rearrangement uses TRBV6-2 or TRBV6-3 and TRBJ2-7; D may be TRBD1 (6 bases). V was cut by 2 bases and J by 7 bases, with 15 bases left in between. The CDR3 totals 14 residues. The germline CDR1 and CDR2 sequences are MNHEY and SVGEGT. The CDR3 DNA is TGTGCCAGCAGTTACAGAACAGGGAGAGGGGAGCAGTACTTC. Translation: CASSYRTGRGEQYF.

The gene calls are TRBV4-1 and TRBJ1-5; the D gene is possibly TRBD1 (5 bases). V gave up 1 base and J gave up 3 bases, with 13 bases separating them. The CDR3 consists of 16 residues. Per germline, CDR1 MGHRA and CDR2 YSYEKL. CDR3: CASSQVPGRANQPQHF. CDR3 bases: TGCGCCAGCAGCCAAGTTCCCGGCAGGGCCAATCAGCCCCAGCATTTT.

The chain is built from TRBV2 and TRBJ1-1; maybe TRBD1 (5 bases). The CDR3 consists of 12 residues. Germline CDR1 reads SNHLY; CDR2 reads FYNNEI. Deletions cut 8 bases from V and 1 base from J, with 8 bases between. CDR3: CASQGRNTEAFF. The CDR3 DNA is TGTGCCAGCCAGGGAAGGAACACTGAAGCTTTCTTT.

The CDR3: CASSLTGFNYGYTF. The CDR3 coding sequence is TGTGCCAGCAGCTTGACAGGGTTTAACTATGGCTACACCTTC. The chain is built from TRBV5-4 and TRBJ1-2; the D gene is possibly TRBD1 (6 bases). In germline, CDR1 is SGHNT, CDR2 YYREEE (reference sequence). V was pared by 1 base and J by 1 base, with 8 bases between. This CDR3 spans 14 amino acids.

The V gene is TRBV6-5, the J gene TRBJ2-7; a weak D match, TRBD2 (7 bases). Germline CDR1 MNHEY, CDR2 SVGAGI. The ends were cut back, 6 bases at V and 5 bases at J, with 14 bases in the middle. This CDR3 spans 13 amino acids. The CDR3 region has the DNA TGTGCCAGCAGCTTAGGGGGGGTTGACGAGCAGTACTTC. It translates to CASSLGGVDEQYF.